These 18 T cell receptor beta chains were sequenced from one sample in a study of response to subunit inactivated influenza vaccine. TCRdb recomputed calls from the RT-PCR reads with MiXCR, one row per CDR3 protein. The table lists more than 550,000 distinct CDR3 sequences, approximately 11% of them singletons, with approximately 11% in the top ten. These data also formed part of another study, on T cells expressing NK-cell markers. This second study says: For TCR beta, cDNA was produced by 5'RACE template switching with UMIs.

Source: PBMCs from blood, taken on the day of vaccination. Receptors were obtained from a man aged 50 to 60 who received an inactivated influenza vaccine.

The chain employs TRBV5-1 and TRBJ2-1, with TRBD2 identical over 7 bases. The V gene's germline CDR1 is SGHRS and CDR2 YFSETQ. CDR3 size: 14 residues. V gave up 6 bases and J gave up 0 bases; unmatched junction bases: 3. This CDR3 reads CASTSGNSYNEQFF. Written as DNA, the CDR3 is TGCGCCAGCACCAGCGGGAACTCCTACAATGAGCAGTTCTTC.

At least ten counts were recorded for this clonotype. The chain uses TRBV20-1 and TRBJ2-1; D may be TRBD1 or TRBD2 (5 bases each). Germline CDR1 DFQATT, CDR2 SNEGSKA (reference sequence). With 6 bases removed from V and 9 bases from J, the gap between germline ends came to 18 bases. This CDR3 comprises 13 residues. This chain's CDR3 is CSAPRLGTGEQFF. CDR3 DNA sequence: TGCAGTGCCCCCCGGCTGGGGACCGGTGAGCAGTTCTTC.

The rearrangement uses TRBV7-3 and TRBJ2-3, with 8 bases lining up with TRBD2. With 4 bases clipped from V and 1 base from J, the junction kept 7 bases outside the gene matches. CDR1 is SGHTA, CDR2 FQGTGA, per germline. The CDR3 consists of 16 residues. CDR3 DNA sequence: TGTGCCAGCAGCTCTCAAGGGACTAGGGGCACAGATACGCAGTATTTT. This encodes CASSSQGTRGTDTQYF.

The chain carries TRBV29-1 and TRBJ1-4; D not resolved. The CDR3 totals 16 residues. CDR1 SQVTM and CDR2 ANQGSEA come from the germline V gene. V lost 6 bases and J lost 3, with 20 bases in between. CDR3 coding DNA: TGCAGCGTCGAGATATCTGGGAGTACTCCTAATGAAAAACTGTTTTTT. Protein: CSVEISGSTPNEKLFF.

This clonotype came up many times. The chain recombines TRBV11-2 with TRBJ2-7; TRBD1 aligns across 10 bases. With 1 base clipped from V and 6 bases from J, the junction kept 3 bases outside the gene matches. The length of the CDR3 is 14 residues. Germline CDR1 is SGHAT and CDR2 is FQNNGV. CDR3 nucleotide sequence: TGTGCCAGCAGCTTAGGGGACAGGGGAGGCGAGCAGTACTTC. This encodes CASSLGDRGGEQYF.

For this clonotype: This clone may be a read error of a much larger clone one base away. The genes are TRBV4-1 and TRBJ2-7, with TRBD1 as a possible D gene (6 bases). CDR1 and CDR2 from the germline V gene are MGHRA and YSYEKL. The V end was cut by 3 bases, the J end by 5 bases, with 14 bases between. The CDR3 has 14 residues. CDR3 protein: CASSQPRQANEQYF. Written as DNA, the CDR3 is TGCGCCAGCAGCCAGCCTCGACAGGCCAACGAGCAGTACTTC.

This rearrangement joins TRBV10-3 to TRBJ2-7, with 10 nucleotides matching TRBD2. Germline V lookup: CDR1 ENHRY, CDR2 SYGVKD. J lost 2 bases, V lost 9 bases, and 4 bases had no gene match. The CDR3 extends over 13 amino acids. The CDR3 coding sequence is TGTGCCATTTCGGGGACTAGCGCCTACGAGCAGTACTTC. Protein product: CAISGTSAYEQYF.

This chain uses TRBV4-3 with TRBJ2-2; the D gene is possibly TRBD2 (6 bases). Germline V lookup: CDR1 LGHNA, CDR2 YSLEER. Between the trimmed V and J ends, which lost 4 bases and 3 bases, there was a span of 12 bases. The CDR3 contains 15 residues. Written as DNA, the CDR3 is TGCGCCAGCAGCCCGGGGGTAGGGGACACCGGGGAGCTGTTTTTT. Its translation is CASSPGVGDTGELFF.

This chain connects TRBV7-9 to TRBJ2-5; D is ambiguous. V lost 4 bases, J lost 3 bases, and 9 bases lay in between. The CDR3 loop spans 13 amino acids. Looked up from germline, CDR1 is SEHNR and CDR2 is FQNEAQ (reference sequence). CDR3 sequence (DNA): TGTGCCAGCAGCTCCAGAGGAAAAGAGACCCAGTACTTC. It encodes CASSSRGKETQYF.

The table lists this clonotype with a few counts. The chain employs TRBV21-1 and TRBJ2-7; TRBD2 reflects the table's D call only, with no check against the DNA. TRBV21-1 is annotated as a pseudogene. The CDR3 has 14 amino acids. The CDR3 is CASSKDPGPDEQYF. The CDR3 nucleotides read TGTGCCAGCAGCAAAGACCCAGGGCCGGATGAGCAGTACTTC.

This clonotype was observed many times. CDR3 region: CASSYGWGASTEAFF. The CDR3 region has the DNA TGTGCCAGCAGTTACGGGTGGGGGGCAAGCACTGAAGCTTTCTTT. This chain connects TRBV6-2 or TRBV6-3 to TRBJ1-1; a possible D gene is TRBD1 (6 bases). V lost 2 bases and J 4 bases, leaving 14 bases between the germline ends. Per the germline V gene, CDR1 is MNHEY and CDR2 is SVGEGT. The CDR3 is made up of 15 amino acids.

This rearrangement joins TRBV2 to TRBJ2-7; 10 positions agree with TRBD1. This CDR3 is built from 15 residues. CDR1 is SNHLY and CDR2 is FYNNEI in the germline V gene. V dropped 8 bases and J dropped 5; count of bases not matched to a gene: 12. The CDR3 protein is CASGSRGQGNNEQYF. The CDR3 DNA sequence: TGTGCCAGCGGATCCCGGGGACAGGGGAACAACGAGCAGTACTTC.

This clonotype turned up a few times. The V and J genes are TRBV29-1 and TRBJ2-2; D call uncertain. The CDR3 extends over 18 amino acids. The V end was cut by 7 bases, the J end by 2 bases, with 26 bases between. Per germline, CDR1 SQVTM and CDR2 ANQGSEA. The CDR3 DNA is TGCAGCGCCATTGCCCTCGGCAGCCCAGCTTTAAACACCGGGGAGCTGTTTTTT. Protein sequence: CSAIALGSPALNTGELFF.

This clonotype was detected a few times. The CDR3: CASSLAAGGFTDTQYF. CDR3 DNA sequence: TGTGCCAGCAGCTTAGCGGCAGGGGGATTCACAGATACGCAGTATTTT. The chain is built from TRBV11-2 and TRBJ2-3, with 7 bases matching TRBD1. This CDR3 has 16 residues. J gave up 2 bases and V 1 base, and 6 bases lay outside the gene matches. The V gene's germline CDR1 is SGHAT and CDR2 FQNNGV.

The gene calls are TRBV29-1 and TRBJ2-3; perhaps TRBD2 as D (5 bases). The V and J ends lost 8 bases and 5 bases respectively, with 17 bases between them. The CDR3 length is 13 residues. CDR1 SQVTM and CDR2 ANQGSEA come from the germline V gene. CDR3 loop: CSFVRELRDTQYF. The CDR3, as DNA: TGCAGCTTTGTGAGGGAGCTCAGAGATACGCAGTATTTT.

The CDR3 sequence: CASSLSTDRAYGYTF. CDR3 bases: TGTGCCAGCAGCTTATCAACCGACAGGGCCTATGGCTACACCTTC. The V and J genes are TRBV11-2 and TRBJ1-2; TRBD1 matches 7 bases. This CDR3 region has 15 residues. Germline CDR1 SGHAT, CDR2 FQNNGV. Unmatched junction bases numbered 7, after V lost 2 bases and J lost 4 bases.

Remarks on this clonotype: In this CDR3 the conserved last residue, phenylalanine or tryptophan, is missing, so a read error is likely. The V gene is TRBV20-1, the J gene TRBJ2-5; D not resolved. V dropped 7 bases and J dropped 5 bases, with 20 bases sitting between them. The CDR3 sequence is 14 residues long. The germline CDR1 and CDR2 sequences are DFQATT and SNEGSKA (reference sequence). DNA of the CDR3: TGCAGTGTAGTCTCCGCCTTTGGTGGGGAGACCCAGTACTTA. It yields the protein CSVVSAFGGETQYL.

The sample holds a few counts of this clonotype. The rearrangement uses TRBV5-1 and TRBJ2-3; perhaps TRBD2 as D (6 bases). CDR1 is SGHRS, CDR2 YFSETQ, per germline. Trimming took off 3 bases at V and 0 bases at J, with 14 bases between the two ends. This CDR3 region has 16 residues. The DNA for the CDR3 is TGCGCCAGCAGCTGGAGGGGAGACACTAGCACAGATACGCAGTATTTT. Protein: CASSWRGDTSTDTQYF. Full variable domain (remainder filled in from reference TRBV5-1 and TRBJ2-3): KAGVTQTPRYLIKTRGQQVTLSCSPISGHRSVSWYQQTPGQGLQFLFEYFSETQRNKGNFPGRFSGRQFSNSRSEMNVSTLELGDSALYLCASSWRGDTSTDTQYFGPGTRLTVL.